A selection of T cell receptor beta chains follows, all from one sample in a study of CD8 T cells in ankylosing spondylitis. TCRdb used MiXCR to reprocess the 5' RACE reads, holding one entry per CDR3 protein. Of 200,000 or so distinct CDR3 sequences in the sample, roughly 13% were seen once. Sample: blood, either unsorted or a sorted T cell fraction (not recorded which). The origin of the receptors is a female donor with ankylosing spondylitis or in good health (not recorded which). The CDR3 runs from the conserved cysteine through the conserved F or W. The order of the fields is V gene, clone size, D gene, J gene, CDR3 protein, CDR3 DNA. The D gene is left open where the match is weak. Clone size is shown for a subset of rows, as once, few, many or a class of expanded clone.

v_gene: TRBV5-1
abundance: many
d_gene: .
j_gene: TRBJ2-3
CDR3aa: CASSLHTDTQYF
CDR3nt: TGCGCCAGCAGCTTACACACAGATACGCAGTATTTT

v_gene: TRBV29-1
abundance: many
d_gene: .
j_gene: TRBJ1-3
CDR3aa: CSVGLDWSSGNTIYF
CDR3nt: TGCAGCGTGGGCCTTGACTGGAGCTCTGGAAACACCATATATTTT

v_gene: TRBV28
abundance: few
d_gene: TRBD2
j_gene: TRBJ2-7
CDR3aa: CASATSSGGYPFYEQYF
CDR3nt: TGTGCCAGCGCGACATCCAGCGGGGGTTATCCTTTCTACGAGCAGTACTTC

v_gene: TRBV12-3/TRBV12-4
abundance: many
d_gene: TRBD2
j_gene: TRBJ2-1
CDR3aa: CASSLNGLAHNNEQFF
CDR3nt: TGTGCCAGCAGTTTGAACGGACTAGCGCACAACAATGAGCAGTTCTTC

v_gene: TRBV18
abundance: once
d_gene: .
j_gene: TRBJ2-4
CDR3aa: CASSRDRELAGDF
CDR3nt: TGTGCCAGCTCACGCGACAGGGAACTAGCTGGGGACTTC

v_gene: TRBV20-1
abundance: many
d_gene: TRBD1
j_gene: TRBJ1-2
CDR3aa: CSARNFGQGDYGYTF
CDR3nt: TGCAGTGCTAGAAACTTCGGACAGGGGGACTATGGCTACACCTTC

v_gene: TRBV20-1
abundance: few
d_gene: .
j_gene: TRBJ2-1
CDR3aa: CSARGLLEGRGEQFF
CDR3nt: TGCAGTGCTAGAGGATTACTAGAAGGGAGAGGTGAGCAGTTCTTC

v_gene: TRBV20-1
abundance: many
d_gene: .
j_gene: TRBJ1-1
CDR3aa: CSAIWGNTEAFF
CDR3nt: TGCAGTGCTATATGGGGAAACACTGAAGCTTTCTTT

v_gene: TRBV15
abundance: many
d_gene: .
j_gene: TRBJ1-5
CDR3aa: CATSSSPDKSRGGNQPQHF
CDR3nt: TGTGCCACCAGCTCGTCCCCGGACAAGAGTCGTGGGGGCAATCAGCCCCAGCATTTT

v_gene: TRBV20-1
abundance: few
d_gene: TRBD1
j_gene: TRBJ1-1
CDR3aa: CSASGGFLTEAFF
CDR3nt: TGCAGTGCGTCAGGGGGCTTCCTCACTGAAGCTTTCTTT

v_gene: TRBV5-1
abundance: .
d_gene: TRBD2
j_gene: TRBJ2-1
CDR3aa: CASSLAGGLAGAANEQFF
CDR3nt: TGCGCCAGCAGCTTGGCCGGGGGACTAGCGGGAGCTGCGAATGAGCAGTTCTTC

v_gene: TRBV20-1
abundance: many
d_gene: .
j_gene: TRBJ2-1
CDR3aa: CSALGIAQHNEQFF
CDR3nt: TGCAGTGCCTTAGGAATAGCGCAACACAATGAGCAGTTCTTC

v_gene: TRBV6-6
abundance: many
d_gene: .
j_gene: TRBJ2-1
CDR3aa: CASTSGSNEQFF
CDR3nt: TGTGCCAGCACCTCTGGGAGCAATGAGCAGTTCTTC

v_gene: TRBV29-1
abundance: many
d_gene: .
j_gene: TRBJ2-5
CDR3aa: CSVSGLETQYF
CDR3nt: TGCAGCGTTTCCGGGCTAGAGACCCAGTACTTC

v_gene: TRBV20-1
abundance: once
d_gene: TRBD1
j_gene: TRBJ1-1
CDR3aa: CSARAAPGGNTEAFF
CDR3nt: TGCAGTGCTAGAGCCGCCCCAGGGGGGAACACTGAAGCTTTCTTT

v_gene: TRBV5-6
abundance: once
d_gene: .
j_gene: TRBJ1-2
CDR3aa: CASSLLSPNSGYTF
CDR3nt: TGTGCCAGCAGCTTGTTGAGTCCTAACTCTGGCTACACCTTC

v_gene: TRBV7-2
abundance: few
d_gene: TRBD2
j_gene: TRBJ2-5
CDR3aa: CASSRGLDQETQYF
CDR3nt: TGTGCCAGCAGCCGTGGACTAGACCAAGAGACCCAGTACTTC

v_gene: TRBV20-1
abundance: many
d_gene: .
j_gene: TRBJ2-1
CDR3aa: CSARDPLNNEQFF
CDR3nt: TGCAGTGCTAGAGATCCGCTAAACAATGAGCAGTTCTTC

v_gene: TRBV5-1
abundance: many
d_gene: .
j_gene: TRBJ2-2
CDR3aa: CASSLQGSTGELFF
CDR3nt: TGCGCCAGCAGCTTGCAGGGTAGCACCGGGGAGCTGTTTTTT

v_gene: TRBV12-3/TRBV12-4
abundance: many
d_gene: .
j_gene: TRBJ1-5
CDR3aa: CASSFGYSNQPQHF
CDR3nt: TGTGCCAGCAGTTTTGGTTATAGCAATCAGCCCCAGCATTTT

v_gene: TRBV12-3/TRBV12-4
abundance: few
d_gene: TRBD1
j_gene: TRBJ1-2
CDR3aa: CASRATGVYGYTF
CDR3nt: TGTGCCAGCAGGGCAACAGGGGTCTATGGCTACACCTTC

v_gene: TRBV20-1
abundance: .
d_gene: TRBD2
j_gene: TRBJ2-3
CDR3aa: CSARPPFRGGRPDTQYF
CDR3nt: TGCAGTGCTAGACCTCCGTTCCGGGGGGGGCGCCCAGATACGCAGTATTTT

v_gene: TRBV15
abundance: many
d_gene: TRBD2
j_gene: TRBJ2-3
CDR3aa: CATSRSAGEVDTQYF
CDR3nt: TGTGCCACCAGCAGATCAGCGGGAGAGGTAGATACGCAGTATTTT

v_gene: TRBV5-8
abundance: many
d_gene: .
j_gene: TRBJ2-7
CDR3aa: CASSGGGFLQYF
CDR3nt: TGTGCCAGCAGTGGTGGGGGGTTCTTGCAGTACTTC

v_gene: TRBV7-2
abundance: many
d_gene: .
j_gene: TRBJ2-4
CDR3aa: CASSLAVAKNIQYF
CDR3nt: TGTGCCAGCAGCTTAGCAGTAGCCAAAAACATTCAGTACTTC

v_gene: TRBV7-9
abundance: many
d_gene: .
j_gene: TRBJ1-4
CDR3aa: CASSLSEDEKLFF
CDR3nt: TGTGCCAGCAGCTTATCAGAAGATGAAAAACTGTTTTTT

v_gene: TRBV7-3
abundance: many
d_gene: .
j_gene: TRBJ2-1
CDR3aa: CASSLTGRRSYNEQFF
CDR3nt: TGTGCCAGCAGCTTAACAGGGAGGCGCTCCTACAATGAGCAGTTCTTC

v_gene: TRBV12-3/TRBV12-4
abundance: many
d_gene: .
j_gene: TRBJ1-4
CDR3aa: CASSSGTAVGKLFF
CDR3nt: TGTGCCAGCAGCTCCGGGACGGCCGTGGGAAAACTGTTTTTT

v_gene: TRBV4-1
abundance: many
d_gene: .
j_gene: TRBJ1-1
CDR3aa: CASGERGPAAEAFF
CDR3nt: TGCGCCAGCGGGGAGAGAGGGCCGGCCGCGGAAGCTTTCTTT

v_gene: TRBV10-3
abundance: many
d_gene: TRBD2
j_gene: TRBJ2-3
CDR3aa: CAISPSAGTSGTDTQYF
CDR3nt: TGTGCCATATCACCCTCCGCGGGGACTAGCGGCACAGATACGCAGTATTTT

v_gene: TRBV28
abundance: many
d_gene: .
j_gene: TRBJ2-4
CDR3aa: CASSLEGEAKNIQYF
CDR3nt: TGTGCCAGCAGTTTAGAAGGGGAGGCCAAAAACATTCAGTACTTC

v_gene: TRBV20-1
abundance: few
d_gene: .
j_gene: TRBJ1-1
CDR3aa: CSARDQRRATEAFF
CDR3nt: TGCAGTGCTAGAGATCAGCGCAGGGCCACTGAAGCTTTCTTT

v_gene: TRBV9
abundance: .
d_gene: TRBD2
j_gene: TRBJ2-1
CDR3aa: CASSGTSGREFQRSYNEQFF
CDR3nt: TGTGCCAGCTCCGGGACTAGCGGGAGAGAATTTCAGAGGTCCTACAATGAGCAGTTCTTC

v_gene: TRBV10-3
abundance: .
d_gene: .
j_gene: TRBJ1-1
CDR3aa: CAISDGMNTEAFF
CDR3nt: TGTGCCATCAGTGATGGGATGAACACTGAAGCTTTCTTT

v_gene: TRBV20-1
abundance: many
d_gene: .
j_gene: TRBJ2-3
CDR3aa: CSANDGSLDTQYF
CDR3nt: TGCAGTGCTAACGACGGATCCCTAGATACGCAGTATTTT

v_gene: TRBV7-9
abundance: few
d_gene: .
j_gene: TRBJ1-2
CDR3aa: CASSSAVEDRRYTF
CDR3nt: TGTGCCAGCAGCTCTGCCGTGGAGGACCGGCGCTACACCTTC

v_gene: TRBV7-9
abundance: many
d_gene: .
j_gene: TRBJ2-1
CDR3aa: CASSGGMTGSYNEQFF
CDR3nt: TGTGCCAGCAGCGGGGGTATGACGGGCTCCTACAATGAGCAGTTCTTC

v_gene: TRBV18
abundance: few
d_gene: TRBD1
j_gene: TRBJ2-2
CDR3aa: CASYPRGRDTGELFF
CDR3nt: TGTGCCAGCTACCCAAGGGGGCGAGACACCGGGGAGCTGTTTTTT

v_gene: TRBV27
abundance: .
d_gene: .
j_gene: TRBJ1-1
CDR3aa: CASSSWARNTEAFF
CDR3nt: TGTGCCAGCAGTTCTTGGGCCCGGAACACTGAAGCTTTCTTT

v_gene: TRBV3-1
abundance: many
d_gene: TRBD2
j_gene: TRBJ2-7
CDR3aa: CASSQRGYEQYF
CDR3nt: TGTGCCAGCAGCCAGCGGGGGTACGAGCAGTACTTC

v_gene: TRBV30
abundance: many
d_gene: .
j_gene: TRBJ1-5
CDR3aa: CAWAGGDNQPQHF
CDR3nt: TGTGCCTGGGCGGGGGGGGACAATCAGCCCCAGCATTTT

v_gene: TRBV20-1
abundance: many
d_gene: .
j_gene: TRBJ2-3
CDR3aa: CSAIPAHIFTDTQYF
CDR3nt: TGCAGTGCTATTCCCGCCCACATATTCACAGATACGCAGTATTTT

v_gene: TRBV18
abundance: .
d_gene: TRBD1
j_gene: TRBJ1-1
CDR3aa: CASSPVSPRQGANTEAFF
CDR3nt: TGTGCCAGCTCACCAGTCTCTCCGCGACAGGGGGCGAACACTGAAGCTTTCTTT

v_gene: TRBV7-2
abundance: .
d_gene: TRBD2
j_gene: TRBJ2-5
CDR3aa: CASSLVASGRGQETQYF
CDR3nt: TGTGCCAGCAGCTTAGTGGCCAGCGGGAGAGGCCAAGAGACCCAGTACTTC

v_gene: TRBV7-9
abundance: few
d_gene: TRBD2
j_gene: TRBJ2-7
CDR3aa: CASSWTSDEQYF
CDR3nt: TGTGCCAGCAGCTGGACTAGTGACGAGCAGTACTTC

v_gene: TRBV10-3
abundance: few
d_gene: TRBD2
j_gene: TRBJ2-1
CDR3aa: CAISGEGWDNEQFF
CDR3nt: TGTGCCATCAGTGGGGAGGGGTGGGACAATGAGCAGTTCTTC

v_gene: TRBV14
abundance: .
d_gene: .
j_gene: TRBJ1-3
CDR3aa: CASSLPGSGNAIYF
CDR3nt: TGTGCCAGCAGCCTACCGGGCTCTGGAAACGCCATATATTTT

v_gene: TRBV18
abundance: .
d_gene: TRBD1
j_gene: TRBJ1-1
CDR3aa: CASSLEQGISFF
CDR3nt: TGTGCCAGCTCACTGGAACAGGGGATCTCTTTCTTT

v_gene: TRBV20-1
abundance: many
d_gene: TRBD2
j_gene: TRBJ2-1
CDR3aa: CSAKGLLAYNEQFF
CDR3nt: TGCAGTGCTAAGGGACTACTCGCCTACAATGAGCAGTTCTTC

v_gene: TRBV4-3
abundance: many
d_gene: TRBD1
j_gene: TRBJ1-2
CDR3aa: CASSQDPRDRDSYGYTF
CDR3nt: TGCGCCAGCAGCCAAGATCCGCGAGACCGGGACAGCTATGGCTACACCTTC

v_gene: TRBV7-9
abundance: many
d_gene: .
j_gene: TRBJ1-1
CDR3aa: CASSPLGGFLRNTEAFF
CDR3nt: TGTGCCAGCAGCCCCCTCGGGGGTTTTTTACGGAACACTGAAGCTTTCTTT

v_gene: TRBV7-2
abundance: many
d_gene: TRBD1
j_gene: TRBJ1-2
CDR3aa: CASSLLGTAYGYTF
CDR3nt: TGTGCCAGCAGCTTATTGGGGACAGCCTATGGCTACACCTTC

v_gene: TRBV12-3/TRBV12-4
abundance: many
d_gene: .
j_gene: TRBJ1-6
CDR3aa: CASSTGGNNSPLHF
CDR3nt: TGTGCCAGCAGTACGGGGGGAAATAATTCACCCCTCCACTTT

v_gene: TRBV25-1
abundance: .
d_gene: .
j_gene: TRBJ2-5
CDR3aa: CASSEWRGNQETQYF
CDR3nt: TGTGCCAGCAGTGAATGGAGGGGCAACCAAGAGACCCAGTACTTC

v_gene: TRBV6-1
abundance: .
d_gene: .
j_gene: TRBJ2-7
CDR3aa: CASISDYGTPFYEQYF
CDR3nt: TGTGCCAGCATCTCGGATTACGGGACACCTTTCTACGAGCAGTACTTC

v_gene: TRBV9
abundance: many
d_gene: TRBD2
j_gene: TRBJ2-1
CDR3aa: CASSVESSGRYNEQFF
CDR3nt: TGTGCCAGCAGCGTAGAGTCTAGCGGGAGATACAATGAGCAGTTCTTC